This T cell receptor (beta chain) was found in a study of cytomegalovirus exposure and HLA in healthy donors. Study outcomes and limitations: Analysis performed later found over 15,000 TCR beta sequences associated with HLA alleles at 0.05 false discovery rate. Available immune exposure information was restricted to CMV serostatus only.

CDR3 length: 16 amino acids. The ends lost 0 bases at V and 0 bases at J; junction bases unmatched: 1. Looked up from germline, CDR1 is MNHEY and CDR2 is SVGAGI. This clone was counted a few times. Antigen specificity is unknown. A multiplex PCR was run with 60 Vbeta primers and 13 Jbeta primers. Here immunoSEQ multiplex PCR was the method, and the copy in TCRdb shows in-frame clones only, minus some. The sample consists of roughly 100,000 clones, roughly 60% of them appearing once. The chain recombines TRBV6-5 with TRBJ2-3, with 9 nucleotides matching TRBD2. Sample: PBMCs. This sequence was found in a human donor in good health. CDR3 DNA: TGTGCCAGCAGTTACTCGCTAGCGGGAAGCACAGATACGCAGTATTTT. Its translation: CASSYSLAGSTDTQYF.